This T cell receptor beta chain comes out of a study of human T cells and chemical hapten exposure. The germline CDR1 and CDR2 sequences are KGHSH and LQKENI. V was pared by 5 bases and J by 2 bases, with 2 bases of the junction left unmatched. There are 14 residues in the CDR3. For this clonotype: Antigen unknown.

Time point reported: healthy volunteer bleed at 6 weeks. Extraction yielded total RNA from whole blood (unfractionated). Findings of the study overall: Once DPC sensitization occurred, TCRs above 1 in 1000 frequency showed no change.

In TCRdb, the RACE reads were re-called with MiXCR into one record per CDR3 protein. Seen here are about 65,000 distinct CDR3 sequences, approximately 6.2% observed once, and the top ten hold around 3.4%. The sequence was collected from a female donor in good health. Some clones in this sample may be carry-over from other donors' samples. V is TRBV18 and J is TRBJ1-3; 8 bases align to TRBD1. Sequencing was done on a sample of whole blood. DNA of the CDR3: TGTGCCAGCTCAGACAGGGGAGCTGGAAACACCATATATTTT. Translating gives CASSDRGAGNTIYF.